A single sample is the source of the 18 T cell receptor beta chains below, sequenced in a study of T cell responses to AZD1222 COVID-19 vaccine. Clones were read by immunoSEQ multiplex PCR, and TCRdb kept only the in-frame ones, dropping some. The repertoire includes about 150,000 clones, roughly 92% of them detected once, and about 2.3% sits in the top ten. The material sequenced was peripheral blood, taken on day 0 of AZD1222 vaccination. The receptors shown here come from an adult in good health.

The rearrangement joins TRBV11-2 to TRBJ2-7; the D gene is possibly TRBD2 (6 bases). The CDR3 totals 15 residues. Trimming removed 0 bases from V and 4 bases from J, with 13 bases in between. Germline CDR1 is SGHAT and CDR2 is FQNNGV. CDR3 region: CASSLDGRGLYEQYF. CDR3 coding DNA: TGTGCCAGCAGCTTAGATGGGCGGGGTTTGTACGAGCAGTACTTC.

The rearrangement links TRBV18 to TRBJ2-1, with D uncertain. This CDR3 has 13 amino acids. CDR1 is KGHSH and CDR2 is LQKENI in the germline V gene. The ends were cut back, 3 bases at V and 7 bases at J, with 10 bases in the middle. As DNA, the CDR3 is TGTGCCAGCTCACCCGGTAGCCAAAATGAGCAGTTCTTC. It translates to CASSPGSQNEQFF.

The CDR3 coding sequence is TGTGCCAGCAGTCGCGGGCTCAATCAGCCCCAGCATTTT. This translates into CASSRGLNQPQHF. This chain connects TRBV2 to TRBJ1-5; D unclear. Germline-derived CDR1 and CDR2 are SNHLY and FYNNEI. The CDR3 is 13 amino acids. Trimming left V 5 bases short and J 3 bases short, with 8 bases between.

The CDR3: CASSQVSGGPGHEQYF. The CDR3 region has the DNA TGTGCCAGCAGCCAAGTCTCAGGGGGCCCAGGCCACGAGCAGTACTTC. The chain employs TRBV3-1 (or the pseudogene TRBV3-2) and TRBJ2-7; TRBD1 aligns across 8 bases. Losses at the gene ends were 1 base for V and 5 bases for J; bases not matched to a gene: 10. Germline V gene data show CDR1 as LGHDT and CDR2 as YNNKEL (reference sequence). The CDR3 runs 16 residues.

V usage is TRBV7-9 and J usage is TRBJ2-7; D uncertain. Trimming pared 1 base from V and 4 bases from J, leaving 11 bases between. This CDR3 spans 14 amino acids. Germline CDR1 SEHNR, CDR2 FQNEAQ (reference sequence). The CDR3: CASSLGSGAYEQYF. The DNA for the CDR3 is TGTGCCAGCAGCTTAGGTAGTGGCGCGTACGAGCAGTACTTC. Using reference TRBV7-9 and TRBJ2-7 for the parts outside the CDR3, the full variable domain is DTGVSQNPRHKITKRGQNVTFRCDPISEHNRLYWYRQTLGQGPEFLTYFQNEAQLEKSRLLSDRFSAERPKGSFSTLEIQRTEQGDSAMYLCASSLGSGAYEQYFGPGTRLTVT.

The V gene is TRBV3-1 (or the pseudogene TRBV3-2), the J gene TRBJ2-7; TRBD2 matches 9 bases. With V trimmed by 1 base and J by 0 bases, 16 bases remained unmatched. Germline-derived CDR1 and CDR2 are LGHDT and YNNKEL (reference sequence). The CDR3 loop spans 20 amino acids. The CDR3, as DNA: TGTGCCAGCAGCCAAGGAAATGGGGGGCTAGCGGGAACGAGCTCCTACGAGCAGTACTTC. Translating gives CASSQGNGGLAGTSSYEQYF.

This clone was counted only a few times. The rearrangement uses TRBV7-2 and TRBJ1-2, with D unclear. Trimming pared 0 bases from V and 8 bases from J, leaving 13 bases between. Germline CDR1 SGHTA, CDR2 FQGNSA. The length of the CDR3 is 14 residues. This CDR3 reads CASSLAEERMGYTF. The CDR3 nucleotides read TGTGCCAGCAGCTTAGCTGAGGAGAGGATGGGCTACACCTTC.

This chain links TRBV18 with TRBJ1-1, with a tentative D call TRBD1 (6 bases). There are 13 residues in the CDR3. V lost 6 bases to trimming and J lost 7 bases, with 15 bases between them. Germline CDR1 and CDR2: KGHSH and LQKENI. CDR3 DNA: TGTGCCAGCTCTCGGACAGATCAGGTTGAAGCTTTCTTT. Amino acid sequence: CASSRTDQVEAFF.

CDR3 loop: CASSLGESSYEQYF. CDR3 DNA sequence: TGTGCCAGCAGTTTAGGGGAAAGCTCCTACGAGCAGTACTTC. The chain combines TRBV27 with TRBJ2-7; the D is unclear. This CDR3 contains 14 residues. Trimming took 2 bases from V and 0 from J, leaving 8 bases between them. Germline-derived CDR1 and CDR2 are MNHEY and SMNVEV (reference sequence).

The chain links TRBV2 to TRBJ1-1; 8 bases match TRBD1. CDR3 size: 16 residues. CDR1 is SNHLY, CDR2 FYNNEI, per germline. Unmatched junction bases numbered 13, after V lost 9 bases and J lost 1 base. The CDR3 sequence is CASQARQGMGNTEAFF. The CDR3 region has the DNA TGTGCCAGTCAAGCGAGACAGGGGATGGGGAACACTGAAGCTTTCTTT.

The chain combines TRBV12-3 or TRBV12-4 with TRBJ2-7; 8 nucleotides line up with TRBD2. This CDR3 region has 13 residues. After removal of 5 bases from V and 8 bases from J, the junction contained 8 bases not matched to a gene. The chain's CDR3 is CASSIGTRSKQYF. CDR3 sequence (DNA): TGTGCCAGCAGTATCGGGACTAGGAGTAAGCAGTACTTC.

The chain joins TRBV30 to TRBJ1-2; D ambiguous. There are 12 residues in the CDR3. Germline-derived CDR1 and CDR2 are GTSNPN and SVGIG (reference sequence). The V gene lost 4 bases and the J gene lost 5 bases, with 11 bases spanning the gap. Written as DNA, the CDR3 is TGTGCCTGGAACAACAATCCTTATGGCTACACCTTC. This encodes CAWNNNPYGYTF.

The genes are TRBV9 and TRBJ1-5, with D uncertain. Germline lookup yields CDR1 SGDLS and CDR2 YYNGEE. The CDR3 runs 16 residues. V lost 3 bases and J lost 4, with 17 bases in between. The CDR3 DNA reads TGTGCCAGCAGCGGGACGGCGAATTTGGGAAATCAGCCCCAGCATTTT. Translation gives CASSGTANLGNQPQHF.

V gene TRBV7-9 combines with J gene TRBJ1-5; D may be TRBD1 (6 bases). This CDR3 is 17 amino acids long. Looked up from germline, CDR1 is SEHNR and CDR2 is FQNEAQ (reference sequence). Trimming left V 0 bases short and J 5 bases short, with 17 bases between. CDR3: CASSLAGRTASDQPQHF. DNA of the CDR3: TGTGCCAGCAGCTTAGCGGGTAGGACAGCGTCCGATCAGCCCCAGCATTTT.

The V call is TRBV7-9, the J call TRBJ2-6; possible D gene TRBD1, 5 bases. The CDR3 has 15 residues. Trimming shortened V by 3 bases and J by 0 bases, and 6 bases separated the two germline ends. The germline gives CDR1 SEHNR, CDR2 FQNEAQ (reference sequence). The CDR3 region is CASSFTGSGANVLTF. CDR3 coding DNA: TGTGCCAGCAGCTTTACAGGCTCTGGGGCCAACGTCCTGACTTTC.

As DNA, the CDR3 is TGTGCCAGCAGGGACAGGGGCTACGAGCAGTACTTC. Protein sequence: CASRDRGYEQYF. The rearrangement uses TRBV25-1 and TRBJ2-7, with TRBD1 matching 9 bases. Germline assignment: CDR1 MGHDK and CDR2 SYGVNS. The CDR3 consists of 12 residues. V lost 6 bases, J lost 3 bases, and 0 bases stayed unmatched.

The CDR3 loop is CASSSGTSGSYNEQFF. Here the CDR3 DNA reads TGTGCCAGCAGTTCGGGGACTAGCGGGAGTTACAATGAGCAGTTCTTC. The V gene is TRBV28, the J gene TRBJ2-1; TRBD2 agrees at 14 bases. Germline V CDR1 and CDR2: MDHEN, SYDVKM. The CDR3 is made up of 16 amino acids. The V and J ends lost 4 bases and 4 bases, in that order; junction bases with no gene match: 3.

The genes are TRBV10-3 and TRBJ2-6; no reliable D call. Germline lookup yields CDR1 ENHRY and CDR2 SYGVKD. There are 13 residues in the CDR3. V gave up 3 bases and J gave up 3 bases, with 3 bases separating them. In DNA, the CDR3 is TGTGCCATCAGTGACGGTGGGGCCAACGTCCTGACTTTC. It translates to CAISDGGANVLTF.